The 21 T cell receptor beta chains reported below all come from one sample, sequenced in a study of regulatory T cells in long-lasting Graves disease. Time point reported: newly diagnosed GD, antithyroid drugs for less than 3 months. Making the TCR library involved RNA that had been extracted from PBMCs. CDR3 regions were amplified by Arm-PCR using iRepertoire HTBI primers to build TCR beta libraries. From the multiplex PCR reads, TCRdb called clonotypes with MiXCR, one entry per CDR3 protein. The sample comprises under 450,000 distinct CDR3 sequences, 10% to 15% of which are singletons, and approximately 17% rests with the top ten. These same records also appear under a second study, on T cells in Graves' hyperthyroidism and ophthalmopathy.

The sequencing here drew on peripheral blood mononuclear cells (PBMCs), taken at new diagnosis, from a patient treated with antithyroid drugs. These receptors were taken from a woman between 18 and 29 years old with Graves disease.

This clonotype was seen repeatedly, ten times or more. The chain couples TRBV6-1 to TRBJ1-5; TRBD1 aligns across 7 bases. Germline V gene lookup returns CDR1 MNHNS and CDR2 SASEGT. The CDR3 runs 14 residues. The V and J ends lost 8 bases and 4 bases, in that order; junction bases with no gene match: 8. For the CDR3, the DNA is TGTGCCAGCGGAGCTGGGACAGTAAATCAGCCCCAGCATTTT. It yields the protein CASGAGTVNQPQHF.

The rearrangement joins TRBV29-1 to TRBJ2-2; unclear D gene. The CDR3 runs to 13 residues. From germline, CDR1 is SQVTM and CDR2 ANQGSEA. The V end lost 4 bases, the J end lost 4 bases, and 10 bases lay between the germline ends. The CDR3: CSVGKVGTGELFF. DNA of the CDR3: TGCAGCGTTGGGAAAGTGGGCACCGGGGAGCTGTTTTTT.

V usage is TRBV28 and J usage is TRBJ1-2; D unresolved. CDR1 is MDHEN and CDR2 is SYDVKM in the germline V gene. Trimming took 9 bases from V and 10 from J, leaving 18 bases between them. The CDR3 spans 12 residues. The CDR3 sequence: CARRNPTGVYTF. The CDR3 DNA is TGTGCCAGAAGAAACCCGACTGGCGTCTACACCTTC.

As to this clonotype: A read error may explain this, as a much larger clone is one base away. The V and J genes are TRBV28 and TRBJ1-1, with 8 bases identical to TRBD1. The CDR3 is made up of 12 amino acids. The germline V gene encodes CDR1 MDHEN and CDR2 SYDVKM. The CDR3 DNA follows: TGTGCCAGCAGTCTACAGGGGGAGAAAGCTTCCTTT. Protein product: CASSLQGEKASF.

This clonotype was recorded at least ten times. V gene TRBV2 combines with J gene TRBJ1-2, with 7 positions matching TRBD1. The V gene end was trimmed by 6 bases and the J gene end by 5 bases; junction bases not matched to a gene: 12. CDR1 SNHLY and CDR2 FYNNEI come from the germline V gene. CDR3 size: 15 residues. CDR3 bases: TGTGCCAGCAGGCCAGGGGGAGCACGAATTTATGGCTACACCTTC. Translating it yields CASRPGGARIYGYTF.

This clonotype was found many times. The rearrangement joins TRBV5-5 to TRBJ2-7; D gene ambiguous. CDR3 length: 13 amino acids. The germline V gene encodes CDR1 SGHKS and CDR2 YYEKEE (reference sequence). Trimming took off 0 bases at V and 5 bases at J, with 9 bases between the two ends. The CDR3 region has the DNA TGTGCCAGCAGCTTGGGTGAGGTAAACGAGCAGTACTTC. Translating gives CASSLGEVNEQYF.

The rearrangement uses TRBV5-1 and TRBJ1-1, with D maybe TRBD1 (5 bases). CDR1 is SGHRS and CDR2 is YFSETQ in the germline V gene. CDR3 length: 15 residues. V was shortened by 3 bases and J by 4 bases, with 16 bases between the two germline ends. This chain's CDR3 is CASSSFGAGGTEAFF. The CDR3 coding sequence is TGCGCCAGCAGCTCCTTTGGGGCGGGGGGCACTGAAGCTTTCTTT.

There are a few counts of this clonotype. The chain carries TRBV6-1 and TRBJ2-3; D may be TRBD1 (6 bases). CDR3 size: 15 residues. Germline assignment: CDR1 MNHNS and CDR2 SASEGT. V lost 6 bases and J 0 bases, leaving 13 bases between the germline ends. The CDR3 loop reads CASSHLGHSTDTQYF. The CDR3 nucleotides read TGTGCCAGCAGCCACCTGGGACATAGCACAGATACGCAGTATTTT.

This chain links TRBV29-1 with TRBJ2-3, with a tentative D call TRBD1 (5 bases). V was shortened by 6 bases and J by 5 bases, with 15 bases between the two germline ends. The CDR3 sequence is 13 residues long. Germline V gene data show CDR1 as SQVTM and CDR2 as ANQGSEA. CDR3 amino acids: CSVGLVLEDTQYF. Here the CDR3 DNA reads TGCAGCGTGGGGCTAGTGCTCGAAGATACGCAGTATTTT.

A remark on this clonotype: This may come from a read error, since a much larger clone is one base off. Given the absence of the conserved phenylalanine or tryptophan at the CDR3 end, a read error is likely. This chain joins TRBV2 and TRBJ1-2, with D possibly TRBD1 on 6 matching bases. Germline V lookup: CDR1 SNHLY, CDR2 FYNNEI. V lost 6 bases, J lost 8 bases, and 19 bases lay in between. The CDR3 length is 14 residues. As DNA, the CDR3 is TGTGCCAGCAGCCGCCATCGACAGGATTTCGGCTACACCCTC. Translation: CASSRHRQDFGYTL.

A few counts support this clonotype. The V and J genes are TRBV20-1 and TRBJ1-6; TRBD1 agrees at 7 bases. CDR3 size: 14 residues. The trim removed 5 bases at V and 7 bases at J, leaving 8 bases unmatched. The germline V gene encodes CDR1 DFQATT and CDR2 SNEGSKA (reference sequence). The CDR3 region has the DNA TGCAGTGCTTCCCCGGGACAGAGAAATTCACCCCTCCACTTT. It yields the protein CSASPGQRNSPLHF.

At least ten counts were recorded for this clonotype. The gene calls are TRBV7-9 and TRBJ2-3; TRBD2 matches at 10 bases. Germline CDR1 reads SEHNR; CDR2 reads FQNEAQ (reference sequence). The CDR3 is 16 amino acids. Trimming cost V 4 bases and J 3 bases; bases outside gene matches: 7. This chain's CDR3 is CASSSPVSGGTDTQYF. As DNA, the CDR3 is TGTGCCAGCAGCTCCCCGGTTAGCGGGGGGACAGATACGCAGTATTTT. The entire variable domain, with the rest obtained from reference TRBV7-9 and TRBJ2-3, is as follows: DTGVSQNPRHKITKRGQNVTFRCDPISEHNRLYWYRQTLGQGPEFLTYFQNEAQLEKSRLLSDRFSAERPKGSFSTLEIQRTEQGDSAMYLCASSSPVSGGTDTQYFGPGTRLTVL.

This clonotype was detected a few times. A clone one base away is much larger, so this may be a read error. The gene calls are TRBV2 and TRBJ2-5; 8 bases match TRBD1. The CDR3 runs to 13 residues. Germline CDR1 SNHLY, CDR2 FYNNEI. The DNA for the CDR3 is TGTGCCGGCAGCTCCGGACAGGGTCAGACCCAGTACTTC. Translating gives CAGSSGQGQTQYF.

This clonotype occurred a few times. This rearrangement joins TRBV24-1 to TRBJ2-7; the match to TRBD2 covers 11 bases. The germline V gene has CDR1 KGHDR and CDR2 SFDVKD. The CDR3 is 16 amino acids. V was pared by 4 bases and J by 2 bases, with 6 bases of the junction left unmatched. For the CDR3, the DNA is TGTGCCACCAGTGACACGTCGACTAGCGGGACCTACGAGCAGTACTTC. It yields the protein CATSDTSTSGTYEQYF.

The table lists this clonotype with many counts. The CDR3 nucleotides are TGTGCCACCAGCAGACGAGACCAATACACGGACGCTGGGACTGAAGCTTTCTTT. This translates into CATSRRDQYTDAGTEAFF. The rearrangement links TRBV15 to TRBJ1-1; the D is unclear. The V and J ends lost 2 bases and 5 bases respectively, with 24 bases between them. The CDR3 sequence is 18 residues long. The germline V gene has CDR1 LNHNV and CDR2 YYDKDF (reference sequence).

This clonotype was detected once. The V and J genes are TRBV13 and TRBJ2-2, with 8 bases identical to TRBD2. CDR1 is PRHDT, CDR2 FYEKMQ, per germline (reference sequence). The CDR3 runs to 14 residues. V lost 5 bases to trimming and J lost 6 bases; unmatched junction nucleotides: 5. CDR3 loop: CASSLAGGAGELFF. CDR3 DNA: TGTGCCAGCAGCCTCGCCGGGGGGGCCGGGGAGCTGTTTTTT.

This clonotype was found many times. The chain couples TRBV20-1 to TRBJ2-6; D is possibly TRBD1 (5 bases). There are 17 residues in the CDR3. Germline lookup yields CDR1 DFQATT and CDR2 SNEGSKA (reference sequence). Trimming took off 7 bases at V and 0 bases at J, with 19 bases between the two ends. CDR3 coding DNA: TGCAGTGGTGCTTCAGGGCACCTCTACTCTGGGGCCAACGTCCTGACTTTC. Protein: CSGASGHLYSGANVLTF.

This clonotype showed up just a few times. V gene TRBV20-1 combines with J gene TRBJ1-1; D uncertain. The V gene's germline CDR1 is DFQATT and CDR2 SNEGSKA (reference sequence). This CDR3 spans 14 amino acids. Trimming left V 3 bases short and J 5 bases short, with 16 bases between. DNA of the CDR3: TGCAGTGCTAGGAGGCCGGTCAGAAGGACTGAAGCTTTCTTT. The encoded protein is CSARRPVRRTEAFF.

This clonotype showed up many times. The rearrangement uses TRBV7-2 and TRBJ2-2, with 7 bases that match TRBD1. Per germline, CDR1 SGHTA and CDR2 FQGNSA. The CDR3 is made up of 17 amino acids. The J segment lost 0 bases and the V segment lost 4 bases, leaving 8 bases of the junction unmatched. The CDR3 sequence: CASSSKDRSANTGELFF. For the CDR3, the DNA is TGTGCCAGCAGCTCCAAGGACAGGTCCGCGAACACCGGGGAGCTGTTTTTT.

This clonotype was observed at least ten times. The J gene is TRBJ2-5, the V gene TRBV12-5, with TRBD2 as a possible D gene (5 bases). CDR1 is LGHNT, CDR2 FRNRAP, per germline. V lost 5 bases, J lost 1 base, and 11 bases lay in between. The CDR3 runs to 14 residues. The CDR3 bases are TGTGCTAGTGGTATGGAAGGGAGCCAAGAGACCCAGTACTTC. Its protein product is CASGMEGSQETQYF.

This clonotype occurred many times. This chain connects TRBV5-6 to TRBJ2-7; D may correspond to TRBD1 or TRBD2 (5 bases each). Germline CDR1 reads SGHDT; CDR2 reads YYEEEE. V was shortened by 2 bases and J by 7 bases, with 22 bases between the two germline ends. The CDR3 totals 16 residues. The DNA of the CDR3 is TGTGCCAGCAGCTTTTCTGGCGATCGGGGCCCTGGGGAGCAGTACTTC. Amino acid sequence: CASSFSGDRGPGEQYF.